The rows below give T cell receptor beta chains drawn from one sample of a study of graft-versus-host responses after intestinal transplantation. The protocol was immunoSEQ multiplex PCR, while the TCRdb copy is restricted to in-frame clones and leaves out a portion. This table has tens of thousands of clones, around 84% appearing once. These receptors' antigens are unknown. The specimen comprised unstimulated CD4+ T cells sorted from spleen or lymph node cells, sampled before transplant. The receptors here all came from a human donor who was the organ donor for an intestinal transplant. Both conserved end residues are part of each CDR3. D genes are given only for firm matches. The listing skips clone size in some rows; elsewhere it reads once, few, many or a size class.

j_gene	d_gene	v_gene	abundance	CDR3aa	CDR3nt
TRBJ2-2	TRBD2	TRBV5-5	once	CASSLAPLAGRAGELFF	TGTGCCAGCAGCTTGGCCCCACTAGCGGGAAGGGCCGGGGAGCTGTTTTTT
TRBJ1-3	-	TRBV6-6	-	CASSLLLGQGNTIYF	TGTGCCAGCAGTTTACTACTTGGACAGGGAAACACCATATATTTT
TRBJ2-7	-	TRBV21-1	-	CASSKEGLADSYEQYF	TGTGCCAGCAGCAAAGAGGGACTAGCGGACTCCTACGAGCAGTACTTC
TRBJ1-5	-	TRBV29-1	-	CSVGYSNQPQHF	TGCAGCGTTGGGTACAGCAATCAGCCCCAGCATTTT
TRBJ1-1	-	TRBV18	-	CASSPLVGNTEAFF	TGTGCCAGCTCACCCCTCGTGGGGAACACTGAAGCTTTCTTT
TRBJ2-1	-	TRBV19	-	CASSREGLLAFHEQFF	TGTGCCAGTAGTAGGGAAGGACTCCTAGCTTTCCATGAGCAGTTCTTC
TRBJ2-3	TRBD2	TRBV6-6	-	CASSYSQREPPDTQYF	TGTGCCAGCAGTTACTCCCAGCGGGAGCCCCCAGATACGCAGTATTTT
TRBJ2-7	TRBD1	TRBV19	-	CASSTPTGSSYEQYF	TGTGCCAGTAGTACCCCGACAGGGTCCTCCTACGAGCAGTACTTC
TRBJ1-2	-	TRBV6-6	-	CASSFPFLGDGYTF	TGTGCCAGCAGTTTTCCTTTTCTCGGGGATGGCTACACCTTC
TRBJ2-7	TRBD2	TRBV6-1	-	CASSEGTSERYF	TGTGCCAGCAGTGAGGGGACTAGCGAGAGATACTTC
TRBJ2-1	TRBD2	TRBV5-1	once	CASSLKLAGGEQFF	TGCGCCAGCAGCTTAAAACTAGCGGGAGGTGAGCAGTTCTTC
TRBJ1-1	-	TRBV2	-	CASSEVGRSTEAFF	TGTGCCAGCAGTGAAGTTGGACGGTCTACTGAAGCTTTCTTT
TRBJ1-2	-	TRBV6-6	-	CASSYRNYGYTF	TGTGCCAGCAGTTACAGGAACTATGGCTACACCTTC
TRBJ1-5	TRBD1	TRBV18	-	CASSLTGGWNQPQHF	TGTGCCAGCTCTCTTACAGGGGGCTGGAATCAGCCCCAGCATTTT
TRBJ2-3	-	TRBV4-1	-	CASSQAGGTDTQYF	TGCGCCAGCAGCCAAGCGGGGGGCACAGATACGCAGTATTTT
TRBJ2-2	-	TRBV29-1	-	CSADRPNTGELFF	TGCAGCGCCGACAGACCGAACACCGGGGAGCTGTTTTTT
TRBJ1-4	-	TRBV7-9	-	CASSLGGTENEKLFF	TGTGCCAGCAGCTTGGGTGGGACTGAGAATGAAAAACTGTTTTTT
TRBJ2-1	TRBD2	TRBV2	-	CASSEEAASGSEQFF	TGTGCCAGCAGTGAGGAGGCGGCTAGCGGGAGTGAGCAGTTCTTC
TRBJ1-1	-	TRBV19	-	CASSIEHRALRTEAFF	TGTGCCAGTAGTATAGAGCACAGAGCCTTAAGAACTGAAGCTTTCTTT
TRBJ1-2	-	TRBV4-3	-	CASSSTATFYGYTF	TGCGCCAGCAGCTCGACAGCAACCTTCTATGGCTACACCTTC
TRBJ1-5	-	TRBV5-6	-	CASSLRGVQPQHF	TGTGCCAGCAGCTTGAGAGGGGTTCAGCCCCAGCATTTT
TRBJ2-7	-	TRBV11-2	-	CASSPTPSVQNYEQYF	TGTGCCAGCAGCCCGACCCCATCCGTTCAAAACTACGAGCAGTACTTC
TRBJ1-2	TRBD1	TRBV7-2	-	CASSPKAGGGYTF	TGTGCCAGCAGCCCTAAGGCAGGGGGTGGCTACACCTTC
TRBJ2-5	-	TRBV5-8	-	CASSLLTLQETQYF	TGTGCCAGCAGCTTGCTCACTCTTCAAGAGACCCAGTACTTC
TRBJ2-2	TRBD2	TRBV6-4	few	CASSVLAGNTGELFF	TGTGCCAGCAGTGTTCTAGCGGGGAACACCGGGGAGCTGTTTTTT
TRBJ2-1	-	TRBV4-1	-	CASKNPAEGLMTNEQFF	TGCGCCAGCAAAAACCCAGCGGAGGGCCTTATGACCAATGAGCAGTTCTTC
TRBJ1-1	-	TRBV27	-	CASSRGLDTEAFF	TGTGCCAGCAGTAGGGGACTTGACACTGAAGCTTTCTTT
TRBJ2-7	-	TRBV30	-	CAWSALPVLYEQYF	TGTGCCTGGAGTGCGCTGCCGGTCTTATACGAGCAGTACTTC
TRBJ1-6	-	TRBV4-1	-	CASSQNVGDSPLHF	TGCGCCAGCAGCCAAAACGTGGGGGATTCACCCCTCCACTTT